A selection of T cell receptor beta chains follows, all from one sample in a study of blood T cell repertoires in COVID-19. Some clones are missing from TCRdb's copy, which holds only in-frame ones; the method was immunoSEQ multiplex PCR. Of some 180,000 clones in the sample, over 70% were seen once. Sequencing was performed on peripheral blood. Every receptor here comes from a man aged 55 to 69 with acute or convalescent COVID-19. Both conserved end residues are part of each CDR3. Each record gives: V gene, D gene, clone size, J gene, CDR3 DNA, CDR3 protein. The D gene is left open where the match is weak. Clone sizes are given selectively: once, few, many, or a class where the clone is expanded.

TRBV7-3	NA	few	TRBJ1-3	TGTGCCAGCAGCTTACGGGTCGGGTCTGGAAACACCATATATTTT	CASSLRVGSGNTIYF
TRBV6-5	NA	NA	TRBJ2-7	TGTGCCAGCAGTTCCCCTCTAACTTACGAGCAGTACTTC	CASSSPLTYEQYF
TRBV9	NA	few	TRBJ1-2	TGTGCCAGCAGCGATCCAGGGCCCAACTATGGCTACACCTTC	CASSDPGPNYGYTF
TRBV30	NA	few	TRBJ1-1	TGTGCGACACCAGGGTACACTGAAGCTTTCTTT	CATPGYTEAFF
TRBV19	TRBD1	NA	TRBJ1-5	TGTGCCAGTAGAACCGGGACAGGGTTAAATCAGCCCCAGCATTTT	CASRTGTGLNQPQHF
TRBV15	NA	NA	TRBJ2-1	TGTGCCACCAGCAGAGACAGGGGCGATCGACAGGCCCACTCCTACAATGAGCAGTTCTTC	CATSRDRGDRQAHSYNEQFF
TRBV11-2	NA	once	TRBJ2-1	TGTGCCAGCAGCTTAGTGAGAGGGTCCTACAATGAGCAGTTCTTC	CASSLVRGSYNEQFF
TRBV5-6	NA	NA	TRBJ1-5	TGTGCCAGCAGCTTCCGGGACATAAATCAGCCCCAGCATTTT	CASSFRDINQPQHF
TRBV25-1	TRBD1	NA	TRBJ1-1	TGTGCCAGCAGCGTATCTCCGGGACAGGGTGAAGCTTTCTTT	CASSVSPGQGEAFF
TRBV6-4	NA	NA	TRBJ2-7	TGTGCCAGCAGGCCGCCTCGTCTTAGCTCCTACGAGCAGTACTTC	CASRPPRLSSYEQYF
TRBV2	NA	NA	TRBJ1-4	TGTGCCAGCAGTGACGGGACAAATGAAAAACTGTTTTTT	CASSDGTNEKLFF
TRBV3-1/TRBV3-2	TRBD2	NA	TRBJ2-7	TGTGCCAGCAGCCAAGGGTACAGCGGGGGACTCTACGAGCAGTACTTC	CASSQGYSGGLYEQYF
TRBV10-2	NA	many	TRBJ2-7	TGCGCCAGCAGTGAACTAGGTCTACCCTACGAGCAGTACTTC	CASSELGLPYEQYF
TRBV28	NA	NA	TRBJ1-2	TGTGCCTGCCGGGACCTAGCGGGGTATTTGTCTGGCTACACCTTC	CACRDLAGYLSGYTF
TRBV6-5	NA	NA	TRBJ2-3	TGTGCCAGCAGTTACCGCGAGATTCCCACACAGGATACGCAGTATTTT	CASSYREIPTQDTQYF